A single sample is the source of the 23 T cell receptor beta chains below, sequenced in a study of cytomegalovirus exposure and HLA in healthy donors. PCR amplification relied on 60 Vbeta primers (plus 13 Jbeta primers). Here immunoSEQ multiplex PCR was the method, and the copy in TCRdb shows in-frame clones only, minus some. This table has about 64,000 clones, more than 60% appearing once. Source material: PBMCs. The receptors were gathered from a male donor in good health and CMV-seropositive.

This chain connects TRBV28 to TRBJ1-5; possibly TRBD1 for D (5 bases). CDR1 MDHEN and CDR2 SYDVKM come from the germline V gene. Trimming left V 6 bases short and J 0 bases short, with 15 bases between. The CDR3 has 16 residues. The CDR3 is CASREPQGYSNQPQHF. CDR3 coding DNA: TGTGCCAGCAGAGAACCCCAGGGCTATAGCAATCAGCCCCAGCATTTT.

The rearrangement joins TRBV7-2 to TRBJ1-4; a weak D match, TRBD1 (6 bases). CDR1 and CDR2 (germline): SGHTA, FQGNSA. V lost 5 bases, J lost 0 bases, and 10 bases lay in between. This CDR3 region has 15 residues. This CDR3 is CASSGQKSTNEKLFF. The CDR3 nucleotides read TGTGCCAGCAGCGGACAGAAATCAACTAATGAAAAACTGTTTTTT.

This chain joins TRBV7-2 and TRBJ1-2; TRBD1 is a possible D gene (5 bases). CDR1 is SGHTA, CDR2 FQGNSA, per germline. The CDR3 loop spans 14 amino acids. V shed 2 bases and J shed 0 bases, with 7 bases lying between them. The CDR3 bases are TGTGCCAGCAGCTTACCAGGGCCTAACTATGGCTACACCTTC. Its protein is CASSLPGPNYGYTF. Looking up the rest from reference TRBV7-2 and TRBJ1-2 gives the full variable domain: GAGVSQSPSNKVTEKGKDVELRCDPISGHTALYWYRQSLGQGLEFLIYFQGNSAPDKSGLPSDRFSAERTGGSVSTLTIQRTQQEDSAVYLCASSLPGPNYGYTFGSGTRLTVV.

This clone was detected only once. The chain joins TRBV21-1 to TRBJ2-5; the table's D call, TRBD2, has no DNA check behind it. TRBV21-1 is a pseudogene segment. CDR3 length: 15 amino acids. The CDR3 sequence is CASSPRGGVGETQYF. The CDR3 coding sequence is TGTGCCAGCAGCCCACGAGGGGGGGTTGGGGAGACCCAGTACTTC.

V is TRBV12-5 and J is TRBJ2-3; 10 bases agree with TRBD1. V gave up 4 bases and J gave up 1 base; unmatched junction bases: 2. The CDR3 is made up of 15 amino acids. Per germline, CDR1 LGHNT and CDR2 FRNRAP. The CDR3: CASGSGTGGTDTQYF. The CDR3 nucleotides are TGTGCTAGTGGTTCCGGGACAGGGGGCACAGATACGCAGTATTTT.

For the CDR3, the DNA is TGTGCCAGCAGCTCCCCAGGATACTCCTACAATGAGCAGTTCTTC. Amino acid sequence: CASSSPGYSYNEQFF. This chain connects TRBV7-9 to TRBJ2-1, with D unclear. CDR1 is SEHNR, CDR2 FQNEAQ, per germline (reference sequence). Trimming stripped 4 bases from V and 0 bases from J, with 10 bases between. The CDR3 is 15 residues long.

V and J are TRBV9 and TRBJ2-3, with 9 bases identical to TRBD2. Germline lookup yields CDR1 SGDLS and CDR2 YYNGEE. The CDR3 runs 16 residues. Trimming took 2 bases from V and 2 from J; bases not matched to a gene: 6. CDR3: CASSVVSGGNTDTQYF. The CDR3 bases are TGTGCCAGCAGCGTGGTTAGCGGGGGAAACACAGATACGCAGTATTTT.

This chain uses TRBV11-2 with TRBJ2-7, with TRBD1 matching 7 bases. This CDR3 is 16 amino acids long. Germline assignment: CDR1 SGHAT and CDR2 FQNNGV. V shed 5 bases and J 3 bases; nucleotides not matched to a gene: 13. CDR3 in DNA: TGTGCCAGCAGCCGAGGCGTTACAGGGGCAATCTACGAGCAGTACTTC. This sequence encodes CASSRGVTGAIYEQYF.

The chain recombines TRBV29-1 with TRBJ2-7; D possibly corresponds to TRBD1 (6 bases). The ends were cut back, 7 bases at V and 6 bases at J, with 19 bases in the middle. From germline, CDR1 is SQVTM and CDR2 ANQGSEA. The CDR3 consists of 13 residues. The CDR3 spells CSARGGSTGEQYF. Written as DNA, the CDR3 is TGCAGCGCCCGAGGGGGTTCCACCGGCGAGCAGTACTTC.

The V gene is TRBV7-8, the J gene TRBJ1-1; 7 bases are a match to TRBD1. Trimming removed 5 bases from V and 4 bases from J; junction bases left unmatched: 10. This CDR3 comprises 15 residues. The germline gives CDR1 SGHVS, CDR2 FQNEAQ. The CDR3 DNA reads TGTGCCAGCAGCCTAAACAGGGGAGGAAGCACTGAAGCTTTCTTT. This encodes CASSLNRGGSTEAFF.

The chain employs TRBV28 and TRBJ2-1; D unresolved. The ends were cut back, 3 bases at V and 8 bases at J, with 8 bases in the middle. CDR1 and CDR2 from the germline V gene are MDHEN and SYDVKM. The CDR3 runs to 12 residues. In nucleotides, the CDR3 is TGTGCCAGCAGTTTTTTGGGCTATGAGCAGTTCTTC. Protein sequence: CASSFLGYEQFF.

This clone was detected a few times. This chain's CDR3 is CASSGQGHGYTF. The CDR3 DNA is TGTGCCAGCAGCGGACAGGGTCATGGCTACACCTTC. The rearrangement links TRBV2 to TRBJ1-2, with 8 bases fitting TRBD1. Germline V gene sequence: CDR1 SNHLY, CDR2 FYNNEI. The CDR3 covers 12 residues. Trimming removed 6 bases from V and 6 bases from J; junction bases left unmatched: 3.

This clone was found a few times. This chain uses TRBV7-6 with TRBJ2-3, with 10 bases that match TRBD1. The V segment lost 9 bases and the J segment 6 bases; nucleotides outside the gene matches: 12. Germline CDR1 SGHVS, CDR2 FNYEAQ. The CDR3 runs 15 residues. The CDR3 is CARPSVKDRGDTQYF. CDR3 sequence (DNA): TGTGCCAGGCCCTCCGTTAAGGACAGGGGGGATACGCAGTATTTT.

The chain is built from TRBV12-5 and TRBJ1-1, with D maybe TRBD1 (5 bases). Germline V gene sequence: CDR1 LGHNT, CDR2 FRNRAP. The CDR3 extends over 15 amino acids. V dropped 0 bases and J dropped 3 bases, with 11 bases sitting between them. The CDR3 spells CASGLVLGVDTEAFF. DNA of the CDR3: TGTGCTAGTGGTTTGGTTCTAGGGGTGGACACTGAAGCTTTCTTT.

The V gene is TRBV6-6, the J gene TRBJ2-7; D gene unclear. From germline, CDR1 is MNHNY and CDR2 SVGAGI (reference sequence). The CDR3 has 15 residues. V was shortened by 3 bases and J by 3 bases, with 15 bases between the two germline ends. CDR3: CASSYKSASDYEQYF. CDR3 DNA sequence: TGTGCCAGCAGTTATAAGTCGGCCAGCGACTACGAGCAGTACTTC.

The CDR3 region is CASSEEFRGVTDTQYF. In DNA, the CDR3 is TGCGCCAGCAGCGAGGAGTTCAGGGGGGTGACAGATACGCAGTATTTT. This sequence joins TRBV5-1 and TRBJ2-3; D perhaps matches TRBD1 (7 bases). V was trimmed by 4 bases and J by 3 bases, leaving 18 bases between them. In germline, CDR1 is SGHRS, CDR2 YFSETQ. CDR3 length: 16 residues.

The V gene is TRBV11-3, the J gene TRBJ2-5; the D gene is possibly TRBD1 (6 bases). Germline V gene lookup returns CDR1 SGHNT and CDR2 YENEEA. This CDR3 contains 15 residues. V was shortened by 5 bases and J by 4 bases, with 17 bases between the two germline ends. DNA for the CDR3: TGTGCCAGCAGCCCGGCCAGGGGCGAGAGAGAGACCCAGTACTTC. Its translation: CASSPARGERETQYF.

The CDR3: CASSIDSSGAYEQYF. CDR3 nucleotides: TGTGCCAGTAGTATAGATAGTTCCGGAGCCTACGAGCAGTACTTC. The genes are TRBV19 and TRBJ2-7; D gene unclear. CDR1 is LNHDA, CDR2 SQIVND, per germline (reference sequence). V lost 0 bases and J lost 2, with 11 bases in between. The CDR3 loop spans 15 amino acids.

Comments on this clone: One end of the junction is discordant with germline, which a read error may explain. V and J are TRBV29-1 and TRBJ1-2; D is possibly TRBD1 (6 bases). The germline V gene has CDR1 SQVTM and CDR2 ANQGSEA. This CDR3 is built from 9 residues. CDR3 amino acids: CSVGKGQDF. CDR3 in DNA: TGCAGCGTTGGAAAGGGACAAGACTTC. Filled out from reference TRBV29-1 and TRBJ1-2, the complete variable domain reads SAVISQKPSRDICQRGTSLTIQCQVDSQVTMMFWYRQQPGQSLTLIATANQGSEATYESGFVIDKFPISRPNLTFSTLTVSNMSPEDSSIYLCSVGKGQDFGSGTRLTVV.

The chain uses TRBV5-1 and TRBJ1-2, with D tentatively TRBD1 (5 bases). V lost 4 bases and J 5 bases, leaving 12 bases between the germline ends. This CDR3 has 13 residues. Germline V lookup: CDR1 SGHRS, CDR2 YFSETQ. The CDR3 reads CASSPDSHYGYTF. CDR3 sequence (DNA): TGCGCCAGCAGCCCCGACAGCCATTATGGCTACACCTTC.

The chain employs TRBV5-1 and TRBJ2-7; 10 bases are a match to TRBD1. Trimming removed 4 bases from V and 4 bases from J; junction bases left unmatched: 8. Germline V lookup: CDR1 SGHRS, CDR2 YFSETQ. This CDR3 has 15 residues. The CDR3 sequence: CASSGIPGQGYEQYF. CDR3 nucleotides: TGCGCCAGCAGCGGAATACCGGGACAGGGGTACGAGCAGTACTTC.

This chain connects TRBV4-1 to TRBJ2-7; TRBD1 agrees at 11 bases. Germline-derived CDR1 and CDR2 are MGHRA and YSYEKL. CDR3 length equals 18 residues. The V and J ends lost 0 bases and 3 bases, in that order; junction bases with no gene match: 10. The CDR3 region is CASSQEPGTGGQGYEQYF. The CDR3, as DNA: TGCGCCAGCAGCCAAGAGCCCGGGACAGGGGGTCAAGGCTACGAGCAGTACTTC.

The chain is built from TRBV30 and TRBJ1-6; possibly TRBD1 for D (5 bases). The CDR3 has 17 amino acids. Trimming took off 0 bases at V and 2 bases at J, with 14 bases between the two ends. Germline V CDR1 and CDR2: GTSNPN, SVGIG (reference sequence). The CDR3 protein is CAWSVPQGLTYNSPLHF. The CDR3 nucleotides are TGTGCCTGGAGTGTACCCCAGGGTCTGACCTATAATTCACCCCTCCACTTT.